A selection of T cell receptor beta chains follows, all from one sample in a study of blood T cell repertoires in COVID-19. Measured with immunoSEQ multiplex PCR; TCRdb has only the in-frame clones, and not every one. The table lists approximately 180,000 clones, more than 75% of them singletons, with about a sixth in the top ten. Sequenced sample: PBMCs or T cells enriched from blood (not recorded which). These TCRs come from a woman aged 45-65 years with acute COVID-19. Each CDR3 is given with its conserved first and last residue. Size is stated for part of the rows, as once, few or many counts, or as a class when the clone is expanded.

.	TRBV24-1	CATSDPTSGDLDTQYF
.	TRBV5-1	CASSWGQVYNEQFF
.	TRBV18	CASSPPNTYEKLFF
.	TRBV4-2	CASSHAQAGGAGEQFF
.	TRBV9	CASSAGGETTGELFF
.	TRBV18	CASSPPSLANSDTQYF
.	TRBV18	CASSPPSLGANYGYTF
once	TRBV6-6	CASSYRQLGGEQFF
once	TRBV4-1	CASSRWQGAGGEQFF
.	TRBV3-1/TRBV3-2	CASSQDPGVQPQHF
.	TRBV30	CAWEGESLHF
.	TRBV2	CASSWDSNTGELFF
.	TRBV9	CASSVVDSLFPGTQYF
.	TRBV9	CASSEGALRSPLHF
.	TRBV6-4	CASRGEAGANVLTF
.	TRBV28	CASSLGVWKSSGGTPLRETQYF
.	TRBV10-3	CAISESRDRADQPQHF
.	TRBV5-1	CASSLGWAGAEAFF
.	TRBV12-3/TRBV12-4	CASSPRGGDGLFF
.	TRBV5-8	CASSSRGVFNSPLHF
.	TRBV3-1/TRBV3-2	CASSLGQGLKLFF
.	TRBV5-1	CASSSGQGDQPQHF
.	TRBV30	CASRDRVLSGNTIYF
.	TRBV11-2	CASSVSPTAGTGELFF
.	TRBV6-5	CASRRTANEKLFF
.	TRBV3-1/TRBV3-2	CASSQETLRAGRQFF
few	TRBV18	CASSPLGPNRVTGNTIYF
.	TRBV9	CASSPRTDYNEKLFF
.	TRBV7-8	CASSSGGSYSNQPQHF
.	TRBV4-2	CASSQERDRDYGYTF
once	TRBV11-3	CASSPGREPNTEAFF
.	TRBV3-1/TRBV3-2	CASSRGGGLNTEAFF
.	TRBV6-5	CASRLFTGGVTEAFF
.	TRBV2	CASSEAGTGNSPLHF
few	TRBV28	CASSSQGAPNYGYTF
.	TRBV11-2	CASSPQRGAGETQYF
.	TRBV18	CASSRTGFQTNEKLFF
.	TRBV28	CASRSPGQGIEFYGYTF
.	TRBV11-3	CASSLQGISTDTQYF
.	TRBV6-5	CATGQGAPSYGYTF
.	TRBV6-2/TRBV6-3	CASSYAGTGLGYTF
.	TRBV7-2	CASSLRGLADYNEQFF
few	TRBV7-9	CASSLALAGGYNEQFF
.	TRBV6-5	CASSSGTGLGGNTIYF
few	TRBV28	CASSARATKRGYTF
.	TRBV7-8	CASSLGTGGVQPQHF
.	TRBV24-1	CASSPGQGAEAFF
few	TRBV9	CASSAGQVNTGELFF
.	TRBV7-9	CASRGGGSGNTIYF
.	TRBV6-5	CASSSPSGSTTEAFF
.	TRBV4-2	CASSQDRGRLGTEAFF
once	TRBV11-2	CASSWTSGGAKNIQYF
.	TRBV2	CASSEVRQGAGETQYF